This T cell receptor (beta chain) was observed in a study of beta chain features in type 1 diabetes. General study points: When cDNA is sequenced, cells with high TCR expression could be over-represented. TCRB CDR3 length was moderately but significantly reduced in all four CD4+ subsets of Type 1 diabetes patients. VDJ junctions from type 1 diabetes patients carried fewer insertions and larger deletions.

The authors sorted CD4+ naive, central memory, regulatory and stem cell-like memory cells via CD45RO/CCR7/CD25/CD127/CD95/CD27. The entirety of the isolated RNA underwent reverse transcription, so expressed TCRB transcripts were sequenced. Libraries were prepared by immunoSEQ multiplex PCR; TCRdb keeps only in-frame clonotypes and omits some of them. Seen here are around 130,000 clones, 16% observed once, and the top ten hold about 2.5%. The table lists this clone with a few counts. Its antigen is as yet unknown. CDR1 MNHNS and CDR2 SASEGT come from the germline V gene. After removal of 4 bases from V and 3 bases from J, the junction contained 1 base not matched to a gene. This CDR3 is built from 15 residues.

The rearrangement uses TRBV6-1 and TRBJ2-6, with TRBD1 matching over 9 bases. This TCR was recovered from a man aged 25 to 40 with type 1 diabetes. Source material: central memory CD4+ T cells from blood. CDR3 region: CASSGQGVGANVLTF. CDR3 DNA sequence: TGTGCCAGCAGTGGACAGGGGGTTGGGGCCAACGTCCTGACTTTC.